The clone carrying this TCR beta chain was picked up many times. This entry comes from a study of T-cell reconstitution after alpha-beta-depleted transplantation in children. TCRbeta library construction was performed incorporating unique molecular identifiers. Each CDR3 protein is one row after TCRdb ran MiXCR on the PCR reads. Found here are 200,000 to 300,000 distinct CDR3 sequences, roughly 8% of them singletons; the top ten hold approximately 6%. The TCR comes from a male patient younger than 18 who had a stem cell transplant for acute lymphoblastic leukemia, so the T cells may come from the graft donor. This specimen was PBMCs, mostly from graft donor cells, taken 180 days after TCRalphabeta/CD19-depleted stem cell transplant.

The CDR3 here is CASSQDRRSGTGLYNEQFF. The CDR3 nucleotides are TGCGCCAGCAGCCAAGATCGTAGATCCGGGACAGGACTTTACAATGAGCAGTTCTTC. This sequence joins TRBV4-1 and TRBJ2-1; 8 bases are a match to TRBD1. This CDR3 has 19 amino acids. Germline V gene lookup returns CDR1 MGHRA and CDR2 YSYEKL. V trimming: 0 bases; J trimming: 4 bases; junction bases outside the gene matches: 14.